This T cell receptor beta chain originates from a study of regulatory T cells in long-lasting Graves disease. About the research overall: Antithyroid drugs had been taken under 3 months by newly diagnosed Graves' patients.

Sample time point: newly diagnosed GD, antithyroid drugs for less than 3 months. Isolated PBMC RNA provided the starting material for the TCR library. CDR1 MRHNA and CDR2 SNTAGT come from the germline V gene. The V and J ends lost 7 bases and 0 bases respectively, with 9 bases between them. The CDR3 is made up of 14 amino acids. This clonotype was recorded at least ten times. Investigators prepared the TCR beta libraries by applying iRepertoire HTBI primers and Arm-PCR of CDR3 regions. TCRdb passed the multiplex PCR reads through MiXCR, listing each CDR3 protein once. The sample has a few hundred thousand distinct CDR3 sequences, approximately 13% seen once; the top ten hold more than 8.5%. Another study also made use of these data, one on T cells in Graves' hyperthyroidism and ophthalmopathy.

V usage is TRBV6-4 and J usage is TRBJ2-2; perhaps TRBD2 as D (5 bases). Sequencing used peripheral blood mononuclear cells (PBMCs), obtained at new diagnosis, from a patient treated with antithyroid drugs. This clonotype was obtained from a man younger than 45 with Graves disease. The CDR3 DNA is TGTGCCAGCAAAATCGGGACGAACACCGGGGAGCTGTTTTTT. It translates to CASKIGTNTGELFF.